One sample yielded the 2 T cell receptor beta chains listed below, sequenced in a study of cytomegalovirus exposure and HLA in healthy donors. The PCR had 60 Vbeta and 13 Jbeta primers. Libraries were prepared by immunoSEQ multiplex PCR; TCRdb keeps only in-frame clonotypes and omits some of them. The sample shows around 130,000 clones, more than 65% of them seen only once. The sample taken for sequencing was PBMCs. Receptors were obtained from a young woman in good health and CMV-seropositive.

The chain's CDR3 is CASSNDPATSSTTQYF. CDR3 coding DNA: TGCGCCAGCAGCAACGACCCGGCGACAAGCTCCACTACGCAGTATTTT. This rearrangement joins TRBV5-1 to TRBJ2-3; D unresolved. The germline V gene has CDR1 SGHRS and CDR2 YFSETQ. The CDR3 extends over 16 amino acids. V shed 4 bases and J shed 8 bases, with 23 bases lying between them.

This chain joins TRBV5-6 and TRBJ2-3; TRBD2 is a possible D gene (5 bases). The CDR3 is 16 residues long. Per germline, CDR1 SGHDT and CDR2 YYEEEE. Between the trimmed V and J ends, which lost 4 bases and 2 bases, there was a span of 17 bases. The CDR3 nucleotides read TGTGCCAGCAGCCTCCCGGGGTATTCTTCCACAGATACGCAGTATTTT. As protein: CASSLPGYSSTDTQYF.